This passage covers 8 T cell receptor beta chains from one sample sequenced in a study of T cell responses to AZD1222 COVID-19 vaccine. The method was immunoSEQ multiplex PCR; TCRdb's version includes in-frame clones alone and lacks a portion of them. The sample shows about 120,000 clones, approximately 90% of them seen only once. Material: peripheral blood, obtained 28 days after the second AZD1222 dose. The receptors derive from an adult who received the AZD1222 COVID-19 vaccine.

The chain carries TRBV4-1 and TRBJ2-1; D not certain. Germline loops: CDR1 MGHRA, CDR2 YSYEKL. This CDR3 region has 16 residues. V was pared by 1 base and J by 3 bases, with 13 bases between. The CDR3 region is CASSQAKEPIYNEQFF. CDR3 DNA: TGCGCCAGCAGCCAAGCCAAGGAGCCCATCTACAATGAGCAGTTCTTC.

The chain couples TRBV30 to TRBJ1-1; no firm D call. CDR1 and CDR2 from the germline V gene are GTSNPN and SVGIG (reference sequence). The CDR3 length is 11 residues. Deletions cut 2 bases from V and 3 bases from J, with 4 bases between. CDR3 residues: CAWSPYTEAFF. CDR3 sequence (DNA): TGTGCCTGGAGTCCCTACACTGAAGCTTTCTTT.

The chain recombines TRBV23-1 with TRBJ2-5, with D unresolved. TRBV23-1 is filed as an ORF, its function uncertain. V shed 2 bases and J shed 2 bases, with 9 bases lying between them. The CDR3 consists of 14 residues. The CDR3 nucleotides read TGCGCCAGCAGTCAAGTATACAGACAAGAGACCCAGTACTTC. Translated, it gives CASSQVYRQETQYF.

CDR3 nucleotide sequence: TGTGCCAGCAGCTTAGGGGGTTACGAGCAGTACTTC. Translated, it gives CASSLGGYEQYF. The chain carries TRBV13 and TRBJ2-7, with unresolved D. CDR1 PRHDT and CDR2 FYEKMQ come from the germline V gene (reference sequence). V shed 0 bases and J shed 4 bases, with 4 bases lying between them. This CDR3 contains 12 residues. Variable domain in full (rest from reference TRBV13 and TRBJ2-7): AAGVIQSPRHLIKEKRETATLKCYPIPRHDTVYWYQQGPGQDPQFLISFYEKMQSDKGSIPDRFSAQQFSDYHSELNMSSLELGDSALYFCASSLGGYEQYFGPGTRLTVT.

This sequence joins TRBV5-1 and TRBJ2-6, with unresolved D. Germline CDR1 and CDR2: SGHRS and YFSETQ. The V end lost 4 bases, the J end lost 0 bases, and 17 bases lay between the germline ends. The CDR3 spans 18 residues. The CDR3 is CASSPVSHFISGANVLTF. CDR3 in DNA: TGCGCCAGCAGCCCGGTCTCCCATTTCATCTCTGGGGCCAACGTCCTGACTTTC. The entire variable domain, with the rest obtained from reference TRBV5-1 and TRBJ2-6, is as follows: KAGVTQTPRYLIKTRGQQVTLSCSPISGHRSVSWYQQTPGQGLQFLFEYFSETQRNKGNFPGRFSGRQFSNSRSEMNVSTLELGDSALYLCASSPVSHFISGANVLTFGAGSRLTVL.

This clone was seen just once. This sequence joins TRBV5-6 and TRBJ2-4; D may be TRBD1 (6 bases). CDR3 length: 16 amino acids. V was pared by 1 base and J by 1 base, with 12 bases between. Per the germline V gene, CDR1 is SGHDT and CDR2 is YYEEEE. CDR3 nucleotide sequence: TGTGCCAGCAGCTTGATCCCCACAGGGGCCAAAAACATTCAGTACTTC. This translates into CASSLIPTGAKNIQYF.

V is TRBV28 and J is TRBJ2-2, with D perhaps matching TRBD2 (5 bases). Germline V gene sequence: CDR1 MDHEN, CDR2 SYDVKM. Trimming cost V 6 bases and J 5 bases, with 13 bases left between them. The CDR3 has 14 amino acids. Written as DNA, the CDR3 is TGTGCCAGCAGACTTCCGGAGCGGACCGGGGAGCTGTTTTTT. Residues: CASRLPERTGELFF.

V gene TRBV9 combines with J gene TRBJ1-3; TRBD1 is a possible D gene (6 bases). V lost 3 bases and J lost 2, with 12 bases in between. Germline CDR1 reads SGDLS; CDR2 reads YYNGEE. The CDR3 is 15 amino acids. CDR3 nucleotide sequence: TGTGCCAGCAGCGACGCGGGGGGGCCTGGAAACACCATATATTTT. Amino acid sequence: CASSDAGGPGNTIYF.